Presented here are 31 T cell receptor beta chains from one specimen sequenced in a study of early T cells in non-severe SARS-CoV-2 infection. TCRdb itself ran the 5' RACE reads through MiXCR, one entry per CDR3 protein. The sample carries tens of thousands of distinct CDR3 sequences, roughly 8.7% recorded once. Sequencing used whole blood, obtained at baseline. These TCRs come from an adult who was a healthcare worker with PCR-confirmed SARS-CoV-2 infection or an uninfected control (not recorded which).

In this sample, this clonotype turned up a few times. DNA of the CDR3: TGCGCCAGCAGCCTTGGCCACGTCCAGAACACTGAAGCTTTCTTT. Its translation is CASSLGHVQNTEAFF. The rearrangement uses TRBV5-1 and TRBJ1-1; D uncertain. With 4 bases removed from V and 1 base from J, the gap between germline ends came to 14 bases. Germline values: CDR1 SGHRS, CDR2 YFSETQ. The CDR3 loop spans 15 amino acids.

This clonotype was observed at least ten times. The V and J genes are TRBV5-1 and TRBJ2-5; a weak D match, TRBD1 (5 bases). CDR1 is SGHRS and CDR2 is YFSETQ in the germline V gene. The CDR3 contains 13 residues. The ends were cut back, 0 bases at V and 5 bases at J, with 8 bases in the middle. The CDR3 coding sequence is TGCGCCAGCAGCTTGGCAGGGAAGGAGACCCAGTACTTC. Protein product: CASSLAGKETQYF.

V and J are TRBV29-1 and TRBJ1-1; no clear D gene. CDR1 SQVTM and CDR2 ANQGSEA come from the germline V gene. CDR3 size: 13 residues. Trimming removed 6 bases from V and 2 bases from J, with 13 bases in between. The CDR3 DNA is TGCAGCGTGGAATCTTCTCGAAACACTGAAGCTTTCTTT. Translating gives CSVESSRNTEAFF.

This rearrangement joins TRBV11-1 to TRBJ2-2; 7 nucleotides match TRBD2. This CDR3 has 15 amino acids. V gave up 5 bases and J gave up 5 bases; unmatched junction bases: 8. Germline values: CDR1 SGHAT, CDR2 FQDESV (reference sequence). CDR3 in amino acids: CASSQGRGGTGELFF. The CDR3 DNA reads as TGTGCCAGCAGCCAAGGCCGGGGAGGGACCGGGGAGCTGTTTTTT.

This chain connects TRBV11-3 to TRBJ1-1; D gene uncertain. The CDR3 runs 18 residues. V was pared by 0 bases and J by 1 base, with 18 bases between. In germline, CDR1 is SGHNT, CDR2 YENEEA. The CDR3 is CASSLEGLLAPKNTEAFF. The CDR3 DNA reads TGTGCCAGCAGCTTAGAAGGGCTGCTAGCGCCCAAGAACACTGAAGCTTTCTTT.

There are a few counts of this clonotype. The chain joins TRBV18 to TRBJ2-5; D is tentatively TRBD1 or TRBD2 (6 bases each). The CDR3 is 14 amino acids. Looked up from germline, CDR1 is KGHSH and CDR2 is LQKENI. V was trimmed by 4 bases and J by 2 bases, leaving 11 bases between them. CDR3 loop: CASSRTGAQETQYF. The CDR3, as DNA: TGTGCCAGCTCACGGACGGGGGCTCAAGAGACCCAGTACTTC.

This clonotype showed up just a few times. The genes are TRBV20-1 and TRBJ2-2; D is possibly TRBD1 (6 bases). The CDR3 loop spans 17 amino acids. CDR1 and CDR2 (germline): DFQATT, SNEGSKA (reference sequence). The V end lost 0 bases, the J end lost 0 bases, and 14 bases lay between the germline ends. The CDR3 DNA follows: TGCAGTGCTAGAGATGGACAAGGACAGCCGAACACCGGGGAGCTGTTTTTT. This sequence encodes CSARDGQGQPNTGELFF.

The chain combines TRBV9 with TRBJ2-5; 15 nucleotides align to TRBD2. Germline CDR1 and CDR2: SGDLS and YYNGEE. The CDR3 consists of 16 residues. V shed 4 bases and J 4 bases; nucleotides not matched to a gene: 5. CDR3 in amino acids: CASSPGLAGGRETQYF. CDR3 sequence (DNA): TGTGCCAGCAGCCCAGGACTAGCGGGGGGGCGAGAGACCCAGTACTTC.

This clonotype was counted a few times. The genes are TRBV7-9 and TRBJ1-3; D not resolved. CDR1 is SEHNR and CDR2 is FQNEAQ in the germline V gene (reference sequence). The CDR3 loop spans 16 amino acids. Trimming pared 1 base from V and 6 bases from J, leaving 16 bases between. CDR3 sequence (DNA): TGTGCCAGCAGCTTAGTTTCGTCGCGAGCAAAAAACACCATATATTTT. It is translated as CASSLVSSRAKNTIYF.

This rearrangement joins TRBV2 to TRBJ1-5, with 8 bases identical to TRBD1. The junction had 1 base not matched to a gene; V was cut back by 5 bases and J by 4 bases. The CDR3 covers 13 residues. Germline values: CDR1 SNHLY, CDR2 FYNNEI. CDR3 residues: CASSRQGNQPQHF. CDR3 sequence (DNA): TGTGCCAGCAGTAGACAGGGGAATCAGCCCCAGCATTTT.

This clonotype has just a few counts. The V call is TRBV13, the J call TRBJ2-7; TRBD1 aligns across 8 bases. The CDR3 runs to 15 residues. The germline V gene encodes CDR1 PRHDT and CDR2 FYEKMQ (reference sequence). V was clipped by 4 bases and J by 2 bases; unmatched bases: 7. The DNA for the CDR3 is TGTGCCAGCAGCTCAGTGACAGGGGAACCCTACGAGCAGTACTTC. This sequence encodes CASSSVTGEPYEQYF.

This clonotype has just a few counts. The gene calls are TRBV4-1 and TRBJ2-1; TRBD2 matches at 8 bases. The CDR3 spans 15 residues. Trimming took 3 bases from V and 7 from J; bases not matched to a gene: 8. CDR1 MGHRA and CDR2 YSYEKL come from the germline V gene. The DNA for the CDR3 is TGCGCCAGCAGCCAGCTAGCGGGCGGACGGAATGAGCAGTTCTTC. Encoded protein: CASSQLAGGRNEQFF.

This clonotype was seen at least ten times. This chain uses TRBV4-1 with TRBJ2-7; D might be TRBD1 (6 bases). Germline V gene data show CDR1 as MGHRA and CDR2 as YSYEKL. The V end was cut by 3 bases, the J end by 0 bases, with 9 bases between. The CDR3 is 14 amino acids. The CDR3 nucleotides read TGCGCCAGCAGCCAGACGACAGGCTCCTACGAGCAGTACTTC. Translating it yields CASSQTTGSYEQYF.

The chain is built from TRBV20-1 and TRBJ2-5; D ambiguous. This CDR3 comprises 13 residues. With 5 bases removed from V and 5 bases from J, the gap between germline ends came to 15 bases. The V gene's germline CDR1 is DFQATT and CDR2 SNEGSKA (reference sequence). CDR3 in amino acids: CSARPLGPETQYF. CDR3 DNA sequence: TGCAGTGCTCGCCCTTTGGGCCCGGAGACCCAGTACTTC.

This clonotype was recorded a few times. The chain uses TRBV13 and TRBJ2-7; 7 bases agree with TRBD1. The trim removed 1 base at V and 0 bases at J, leaving 3 bases unmatched. This CDR3 spans 15 amino acids. Germline V gives CDR1 PRHDT, CDR2 FYEKMQ (reference sequence). The CDR3 sequence is CASSLAQGTSYEQYF. The CDR3 DNA follows: TGTGCCAGCAGCTTAGCACAGGGGACCTCCTACGAGCAGTACTTC.

The CDR3 bases are TGTGCCAGTAGTCCCGGACAGGGGGAGGTATTTGCTCAGCCCCAGCATTTT. This translates into CASSPGQGEVFAQPQHF. The chain joins TRBV19 to TRBJ1-5, with 10 bases that match TRBD1. The CDR3 has 17 residues. The J segment lost 6 bases and the V segment lost 5 bases, leaving 13 bases of the junction unmatched. The germline V gene encodes CDR1 LNHDA and CDR2 SQIVND (reference sequence).

This clonotype was picked up many times. The chain employs TRBV2 and TRBJ1-4; TRBD1 aligns across 9 bases. Germline V lookup: CDR1 SNHLY, CDR2 FYNNEI. The CDR3 is 14 amino acids. Losses at the gene ends were 6 bases for V and 5 bases for J; bases not matched to a gene: 4. The CDR3 nucleotides are TGTGCCAGCAGCGCACAGGGGGCGAATGAAAAACTGTTTTTT. It encodes CASSAQGANEKLFF.

This chain uses TRBV6-1 with TRBJ1-5; D is possibly TRBD1 (5 bases). This CDR3 spans 14 amino acids. Trimming shortened V by 3 bases and J by 7 bases, and 13 bases separated the two germline ends. The germline V gene encodes CDR1 MNHNS and CDR2 SASEGT. The CDR3 DNA is TGTGCCAGCAGTGATCTGGGGCCTCGGCAGCCCCAGCATTTT. This codes for CASSDLGPRQPQHF.

This clonotype appeared a few times. The rearrangement links TRBV2 to TRBJ2-7; 7 bases fit TRBD2. The CDR3 runs to 11 residues. The germline CDR1 and CDR2 sequences are SNHLY and FYNNEI. V shed 6 bases and J 4 bases; nucleotides not matched to a gene: 0. The CDR3 DNA reads TGTGCCAGCAGACTAGCGTACGAGCAGTACTTC. It codes for CASRLAYEQYF.

This clonotype was found a few times. The rearrangement joins TRBV19 to TRBJ2-4; 9 bases match TRBD2. The V and J ends lost 5 bases and 13 bases, in that order; junction bases with no gene match: 18. The CDR3 contains 16 residues. In germline, CDR1 is LNHDA, CDR2 SQIVND (reference sequence). DNA for the CDR3: TGTGCCAGTAGTTTCCTACCCGGAGGGACTAGCCGCCTACAGTACTTC. Its protein is CASSFLPGGTSRLQYF.

This clonotype was observed a few times. The chain couples TRBV6-5 to TRBJ1-1, with D possibly matching TRBD1 (5 bases). This CDR3 has 15 amino acids. Trimming took off 6 bases at V and 4 bases at J, with 18 bases between the two ends. The V gene's germline CDR1 is MNHEY and CDR2 SVGAGI. The CDR3 sequence is CASRDHRGGFTEAFF. The CDR3 region has the DNA TGTGCCAGCAGGGACCACCGGGGGGGGTTCACTGAAGCTTTCTTT.

This clonotype was seen a few times. The V call is TRBV12-3 or TRBV12-4, the J call TRBJ2-3; TRBD2 is a possible D gene (5 bases). V was trimmed by 1 base and J by 2 bases, leaving 10 bases between them. CDR3 length: 15 amino acids. Here the CDR3 reads CASSLVGRVTDTQYF. DNA of the CDR3: TGTGCCAGCAGTTTAGTAGGGAGAGTCACAGATACGCAGTATTTT.

Ten or more counts support this clonotype. V gene TRBV6-2 or TRBV6-3 combines with J gene TRBJ2-7, with 7 nucleotides matching TRBD2. CDR3 length equals 17 residues. Germline V gene data show CDR1 as MNHEY and CDR2 as SVGEGT. Germline trimming cut 5 bases from V and 5 bases from J; bases unmatched to any gene: 18. The CDR3 DNA follows: TGTGCCAGCAGTACGGTGGGACCGGGCCGAGGGAGGGACGAGCAGTACTTC. Amino acid sequence: CASSTVGPGRGRDEQYF.

The genes are TRBV12-3 or TRBV12-4 and TRBJ2-1, with D perhaps TRBD1 (6 bases). CDR3 length equals 15 residues. Trimming took 5 bases from V and 7 from J, leaving 18 bases between them. In DNA, the CDR3 is TGTGCCAGCAGTCCCCGGCAGGGGTATAATAATGAGCAGTTCTTC. It specifies CASSPRQGYNNEQFF.

This clonotype was seen a few times. The J gene is TRBJ2-3, the V gene TRBV4-1, with a possible D match to TRBD1 (5 bases). The CDR3 spans 15 residues. Germline V gene sequence: CDR1 MGHRA, CDR2 YSYEKL. The V gene lost 0 bases and the J gene lost 2 bases, with 9 bases spanning the gap. As DNA, the CDR3 is TGCGCCAGCAGCCAAGATACCAGGGCCACAGATACGCAGTATTTT. Translation: CASSQDTRATDTQYF.

This clonotype came up a few times. The J gene is TRBJ1-5, the V gene TRBV6-1; D possibly corresponds to TRBD1 (5 bases). This CDR3 is 17 amino acids long. Germline lookup yields CDR1 MNHNS and CDR2 SASEGT. Trimming removed 6 bases from V and 0 bases from J, with 18 bases in between. The CDR3 nucleotides read TGTGCCAGCAGCCACCCGGGGGGATCCCATAGCAATCAGCCCCAGCATTTT. Its protein is CASSHPGGSHSNQPQHF.

This clonotype has a count of ten or more. The J gene is TRBJ2-5, the V gene TRBV7-9; TRBD2 is a possible D gene (6 bases). CDR1 and CDR2 (germline): SEHNR, FQNEAQ (reference sequence). V lost 2 bases, J lost 5 bases, and 9 bases lay in between. The CDR3 is 13 amino acids. CDR3 DNA: TGTGCCAGCAGCTTACTAGCGCGGGAGACCCAGTACTTC. The encoded protein is CASSLLARETQYF.

This chain connects TRBV6-1 to TRBJ2-4; D may be TRBD2 (7 bases). The V end lost 7 bases, the J end lost 3 bases, and 16 bases lay between the germline ends. The germline gives CDR1 MNHNS, CDR2 SASEGT. The CDR3 extends over 15 amino acids. CDR3 loop: CASIPREGGKNIQYF. The CDR3 DNA sequence: TGTGCCAGCATCCCGAGGGAGGGGGGCAAAAACATTCAGTACTTC.

This clonotype was found many times. CDR3 DNA: TGTGCCAGTACGGACTCCTCTTATGTTGGCTACACCTTC. Amino acid sequence: CASTDSSYVGYTF. This chain uses TRBV19 with TRBJ1-2, with D uncertain. This CDR3 is 13 amino acids long. V lost 7 bases and J 7 bases, leaving 16 bases between the germline ends. Germline loops: CDR1 LNHDA, CDR2 SQIVND (reference sequence).

The chain links TRBV5-6 to TRBJ2-2, with D tentatively TRBD1 (6 bases). Looked up from germline, CDR1 is SGHDT and CDR2 is YYEEEE. V was clipped by 2 bases and J by 5 bases, with 16 bases between them. The CDR3 length is 16 residues. Here the CDR3 reads CASSFMLGARTGELFF. In nucleotides, the CDR3 is TGTGCCAGCAGCTTTATGTTGGGGGCCCGAACCGGGGAGCTGTTTTTT.

This clonotype was counted a few times. Here the CDR3 DNA reads TGTGCCAGCAGCTCAGGACTAGCGGGGATGATCCGCACAGATACGCAGTATTTT. Its protein is CASSSGLAGMIRTDTQYF. The V and J genes are TRBV7-6 and TRBJ2-3; 12 bases are shared with TRBD2. Losses at the gene ends were 4 bases for V and 1 base for J; bases not matched to a gene: 9. The germline V gene has CDR1 SGHVS and CDR2 FNYEAQ. The CDR3 runs to 18 residues.